This is a list of T cell receptor beta chains from one sample in a study of shared clonotypes between healthy human individuals. The table came from immunoSEQ multiplex PCR; TCRdb's copy has only in-frame clones and leaves some out. The table records around 1.4 million clones, approximately 98.5% of them present only once. Sequencing was performed on naive CD4+ T cells sorted from blood. The receptors were gathered from a man younger than 45 in good health. CDR3s include the opening cysteine and the closing phenylalanine or tryptophan. Clone size is shown for a subset of rows, as once, few, many or a class of expanded clone.

j_call: TRBJ2-3
clone_size: -
v_call: TRBV5-1
cdr3_aa: CASSLNGGITDTQYF

j_call: TRBJ1-1
clone_size: once
v_call: TRBV5-8
cdr3_aa: CASSPMTWWTGAEAFF

j_call: TRBJ1-2
clone_size: -
v_call: TRBV4-3
cdr3_aa: CASSHRAFGDGYTF

j_call: TRBJ2-7
clone_size: -
v_call: TRBV5-1
cdr3_aa: CASSRTGGSYEQYF

j_call: TRBJ2-2
clone_size: -
v_call: TRBV5-1
cdr3_aa: CASSLVGLGPGELFF

j_call: TRBJ2-7
clone_size: -
v_call: TRBV5-1
cdr3_aa: CASSTRTGGADYEQYF

j_call: TRBJ1-1
clone_size: -
v_call: TRBV10-3
cdr3_aa: CAISESPGQGKGDTEAFF

j_call: TRBJ1-2
clone_size: -
v_call: TRBV9
cdr3_aa: CASSRNRGPLYGYTF

j_call: TRBJ2-7
clone_size: -
v_call: TRBV15
cdr3_aa: CATSSVSRGNTYEQYF

j_call: TRBJ2-5
clone_size: -
v_call: TRBV15
cdr3_aa: CATSRDPRKETQYF

j_call: TRBJ2-5
clone_size: -
v_call: TRBV7-7
cdr3_aa: CASSQDRGPQETQYF

j_call: TRBJ2-7
clone_size: -
v_call: TRBV28
cdr3_aa: CASSPFPGRDEWPYEQYF

j_call: TRBJ2-5
clone_size: -
v_call: TRBV5-4
cdr3_aa: CASSLNGAVMETQYF

j_call: TRBJ2-2
clone_size: -
v_call: TRBV6-6
cdr3_aa: CASRLSGSGTGELFF

j_call: TRBJ2-2
clone_size: -
v_call: TRBV5-1
cdr3_aa: CASSLWQGAGNTGELFF

j_call: TRBJ1-4
clone_size: -
v_call: TRBV28
cdr3_aa: CASSPGTGVEKLFF

j_call: TRBJ2-1
clone_size: once
v_call: TRBV28
cdr3_aa: CASMIAGVRVEQFF

j_call: TRBJ1-5
clone_size: -
v_call: TRBV15
cdr3_aa: CATSRDFGQGLFEPQHF

j_call: TRBJ2-5
clone_size: -
v_call: TRBV11-2
cdr3_aa: CASSQMDRGLQETQYF

j_call: TRBJ2-7
clone_size: -
v_call: TRBV10-2
cdr3_aa: CASSETGTVLYEQYF

j_call: TRBJ2-7
clone_size: -
v_call: TRBV5-1
cdr3_aa: CASSFLPETTTYEQYF

j_call: TRBJ2-7
clone_size: -
v_call: TRBV19
cdr3_aa: CASSPTGYRSYEQYF

j_call: TRBJ2-1
clone_size: -
v_call: TRBV7-9
cdr3_aa: CASSSGTSFINEQFF

j_call: TRBJ1-5
clone_size: -
v_call: TRBV9
cdr3_aa: CASSVGGAWEPQHF

j_call: TRBJ1-5
clone_size: -
v_call: TRBV6-5
cdr3_aa: CASSPRGYSNQPQHF

j_call: TRBJ2-7
clone_size: once
v_call: TRBV5-1
cdr3_aa: CASSLFGGTSYEQYF

j_call: TRBJ1-2
clone_size: once
v_call: TRBV12-5
cdr3_aa: CASPNYGYTF

j_call: TRBJ2-5
clone_size: -
v_call: TRBV5-4
cdr3_aa: CASSFRGVETQYF

j_call: TRBJ2-1
clone_size: once
v_call: TRBV19
cdr3_aa: CASSVWRGNTYNEQFF

j_call: TRBJ2-7
clone_size: -
v_call: TRBV28
cdr3_aa: CASSLSSGRAWGIYEQYF

j_call: TRBJ1-5
clone_size: -
v_call: TRBV6-6
cdr3_aa: CASTGDSSYQPQHF

j_call: TRBJ2-5
clone_size: -
v_call: TRBV5-4
cdr3_aa: CASSLDRGRQKTQYF

j_call: TRBJ2-5
clone_size: once
v_call: TRBV5-1
cdr3_aa: CASSLGPIPRGETQYF

j_call: TRBJ2-7
clone_size: -
v_call: TRBV23-1
cdr3_aa: CASSHPGTTGRPYEQYF

j_call: TRBJ1-1
clone_size: -
v_call: TRBV28
cdr3_aa: CASSLFGGGKTEAFF

j_call: TRBJ2-1
clone_size: -
v_call: TRBV18
cdr3_aa: CASSPITVSTGRWGEQFF

j_call: TRBJ2-7
clone_size: -
v_call: TRBV13
cdr3_aa: CASSFQGYEQYF

j_call: TRBJ1-2
clone_size: -
v_call: TRBV10-1
cdr3_aa: CASSESGGYGYTF

j_call: TRBJ2-7
clone_size: -
v_call: TRBV7-9
cdr3_aa: CASSSRRDRVSEQYF

j_call: TRBJ1-2
clone_size: -
v_call: TRBV30
cdr3_aa: CAWKAGNYGYTF

j_call: TRBJ2-1
clone_size: -
v_call: TRBV19
cdr3_aa: CASSTHRTEQFF

j_call: TRBJ2-6
clone_size: -
v_call: TRBV28
cdr3_aa: CASSRGSGANVLTF

j_call: TRBJ2-3
clone_size: -
v_call: TRBV2
cdr3_aa: CASRGRGADTQYF

j_call: TRBJ2-7
clone_size: -
v_call: TRBV10-3
cdr3_aa: CAMIREIGYEQYF

j_call: TRBJ2-2
clone_size: -
v_call: TRBV6-4
cdr3_aa: CASSATGGRTGELFF

j_call: TRBJ1-5
clone_size: -
v_call: TRBV4-1
cdr3_aa: CASSQGGGGQVNQPQHF

j_call: TRBJ2-5
clone_size: -
v_call: TRBV9
cdr3_aa: CASSVGGIQTQYF

j_call: TRBJ2-3
clone_size: -
v_call: TRBV30
cdr3_aa: CAWTGTDTQYF

j_call: TRBJ1-1
clone_size: -
v_call: TRBV29-1
cdr3_aa: CSVVRPMNTEAFF

j_call: TRBJ2-7
clone_size: -
v_call: TRBV28
cdr3_aa: CASSPSGQTENLEQYF

j_call: TRBJ2-2
clone_size: -
v_call: TRBV27
cdr3_aa: CASSLYGSSNTGELFF

j_call: TRBJ1-1
clone_size: -
v_call: TRBV14
cdr3_aa: CASSQEKGALNTEAFF